These T cell receptor beta chains were read from a single sample in a study of cytomegalovirus exposure and HLA in healthy donors. Method: immunoSEQ multiplex PCR; TCRdb's copy keeps in-frame clones and lacks some. Of some 150,000 clones in the sample, roughly 80% were seen once. Input material: PBMCs. The receptor set was obtained from a human donor in good health. The conserved cysteine and the conserved F or W are not part of the CDR3 here. Each record gives: V gene, J gene, CDR3 protein.

TRBV30	TRBJ2-1	ACGLHIDNEQF
TRBV19	TRBJ1-5	ASSRKTEHNQPQH
TRBV19	TRBJ2-7	ASRTSGGNEQY
TRBV7-8	TRBJ1-4	ASSVSPLGAPNEKLF
TRBV4-2	TRBJ2-2	ASSQVKSGTGELF
TRBV28	TRBJ2-7	ASSFPASGTHPTYEQY
TRBV6-5	TRBJ1-2	ASSSGALSYGYT
TRBV11-2	TRBJ1-1	ASSLVPGGTEAF
TRBV2	TRBJ1-1	ASRAAPNTEAF
TRBV9	TRBJ2-2	ASSGASGGANTGELF
TRBV21-1	TRBJ1-2	ASSTPGQVDLYGYT
TRBV7-9	TRBJ2-3	ASSLTSGQTDTQY
TRBV5-6	TRBJ2-3	ASSLAGLAGTDTQY
TRBV7-2	TRBJ2-7	ASSLGPLTGRAYEQY
TRBV10-2	TRBJ1-1	ASRGTGQNTEAF
TRBV7-3	TRBJ2-2	ASSPRGRTGELF
TRBV29-1	-	SVGGTISYEQY
TRBV5-4	TRBJ2-1	ASSSGGLAGGGKQF
TRBV30	TRBJ1-1	AWTQGAIFTEAF
TRBV4-3	TRBJ1-6	ASSQNRDSPLH
TRBV5-8	TRBJ1-3	ASSYTPQGSGNTIY
TRBV7-9	TRBJ2-7	ASSLGPGIYEQY
TRBV4-1	TRBJ2-3	ASSHRTSGSADTQY
TRBV11-2	TRBJ2-2	ASSPGGTGELF
TRBV4-2	TRBJ2-1	ASSQVQGANNEQF
TRBV18	TRBJ2-1	ASSPPRWALQSQF
TRBV5-1	TRBJ2-1	ASSFLAGGSDEQF
TRBV2	TRBJ2-7	ASSDRGYEQY
TRBV7-9	TRBJ2-2	ASSPGQGTNTGELF
TRBV5-1	TRBJ1-1	ASSLGQGGTEAF
TRBV7-9	TRBJ1-3	ASSSDTKGNTIY
TRBV18	TRBJ1-2	ASSPGPKNYGYT
TRBV2	TRBJ2-3	ASSLRGTDTQY
TRBV2	TRBJ1-5	ASSELSQPQH
TRBV15	TRBJ2-7	ATSRERVSSYEQY
TRBV7-6	TRBJ2-1	ASSLGVWEEQF
TRBV13	TRBJ2-1	ASCLERGAYNEQF
TRBV7-2	TRBJ2-1	ASSIQGVNEQF
TRBV28	TRBJ2-7	ASSLWGLDEQY
TRBV15	TRBJ2-7	ATSRERGQGLSDEQY
TRBV6-6	TRBJ2-5	ASSYSSRGQETQY
TRBV7-9	TRBJ2-1	ASSLVSGRASNEQF
TRBV28	TRBJ1-5	ASSLFLPPLGDDQPQH
TRBV5-4	TRBJ2-3	ASSLGERSNTQY
TRBV19	TRBJ2-3	ASSETAGTGITDTQY
TRBV6-6	TRBJ2-2	ASSSLGANTGELF
TRBV11-2	TRBJ1-1	ASSLESVGGRAF
TRBV6-1	TRBJ2-3	ASTGGGGADTQY
TRBV30	TRBJ2-3	AWSVSRSWGQGNTDTQY
TRBV2	TRBJ2-3	ASSDAGTGAHDTQY